This T cell receptor (beta chain) was sequenced in a study of OX40 agonist ivuxolimab in advanced cancers. Clones were read by immunoSEQ multiplex PCR, and TCRdb kept only the in-frame ones, dropping some. The table shows fewer than 85,000 clones, with approximately 84% occurring only once. Sequenced material: CD4+ or CD8+ T cells sorted from blood, taken in a trial of the OX40 agonist ivuxolimab. The receptor was isolated from an adult with an advanced solid tumor such as melanoma, head and neck, liver or kidney cancer.

CDR3: CASSLARGTGEQYF. The CDR3, as DNA: TGTGCCAGCAGCTTAGCTAGGGGGACGGGAGAGCAGTACTTC. V usage is TRBV11-2 and J usage is TRBJ2-7; possibly TRBD1 for D (6 bases). The CDR3 has 14 amino acids. Germline CDR1 and CDR2: SGHAT and FQNNGV. V lost 1 base and J lost 7, with 14 bases in between.